The present T cell receptor (beta chain) was sequenced within a study of T cells in Graves' hyperthyroidism and ophthalmopathy. Study-wide background: The authors collected peripheral blood at initial diagnosis, before any treatment.

Isolation of PBMCs was performed on approximately 10 ml fresh peripheral blood. With 9 bases removed from V and 2 bases from J, the gap between germline ends came to 16 bases. This CDR3 has 14 amino acids. RNA transcripts provided the source from which TCR beta CDR3 regions were amplified. In the first-round RT-PCR of the TCR CDR3, the HTBI primer set was used. TCRdb re-called the multiplex PCR reads with MiXCR, one entry per CDR3 protein. Seen here are 200,000 to 250,000 distinct CDR3 sequences, about 25% observed once, and the top ten hold approximately 35%. This clonotype has a count of ten or more.

This receptor was identified in a woman in her thirties or forties with Graves' ophthalmopathy. The chain is built from TRBV12-3 or TRBV12-4 and TRBJ1-1; possible D gene TRBD1, 6 bases. Sequences were obtained from blood. The CDR3: CASLFLGGNTEAFF. The CDR3 nucleotides are TGTGCCAGTCTCTTTTTAGGGGGAAACACTGAAGCTTTCTTT.